This T cell receptor beta chain was profiled in a study of blood T cell repertoires in COVID-19 (dated by TCRdb to 2020 to 2022). Concerning the study at large: Samples from collaborators originated in the United States, Italy and Spain and spanned both the acute and convalescent phases of COVID-19. The material from the prospective study consisted of cDNA or gDNA derived from T cells, B-cell-depleted T cells, or PBMCs. Subjects who had been exposed to COVID-19, were actively infected with it, or had recovered from it provided the deeply sampled blood TCRbeta repertoires that made up the dataset. A freely available public database, intended as a resource for researchers studying the immune response to SARS-CoV-2, is where the repertoires were released. Samples were obtained from the ongoing ImmuneRACE study (first 160 participants) and from over 1,000 subjects provided by 6 global collaborators. A de-identified subject ID, COVID-19 status, age in years and sex were almost always included in the sample metadata. Where available, HLA class I and class II types were obtained from metadata supplied by the sample provider rather than from assay-based typing. Overall results and qualifications from the work: Clinical and demographic metadata were provided uncurated, with the amount varying by source and participant.

Of note for this clone: Its antigen specificity is not known. One base away there is no much larger clone; base qualities are not given.

Via the germline V gene (reference sequence), CDR1 is LNHDA and CDR2 SQIVND. Between the V and J ends, shortened by 7 bases and 4 bases respectively, the junction contains 5 bases. The CDR3 numbers 11 residues from cysteine through phenylalanine. The sequence is cut down to CDR3 DNA, 33 bases in frame from base 1. Whole blood was collected in K2EDTA tubes by collaborating institutions according to the institutions' own protocols. For TCRbeta analysis, collaborators shipped samples in one of three forms: frozen whole blood, isolated PBMCs, or DNA extracted from either of those sample types. The immunoSEQ Assay, a bias-controlled multiplex PCR, was used to amplify TCRbeta CDR3 regions from genomic DNA. The paper's processing steps were these. The number of nucleated cells in each sample was estimated by amplification of reference gene primers within the assay. Sequence reads were collapsed and filtered to measure the absolute abundance of every unique TCRbeta CDR3 rearrangement. For each sample, productive Simpson clonality was calculated by taking the square root of Simpson's diversity index across productive rearrangements. TCRdb retrieved this table from immuneACCESS and kept in-frame rearrangements only. Not all clones are present; in checked studies, unresolved V genes account for under half, and no reason is known for the remainder. For V, J and clone size, that table is used; D and trimming come from the DNA. The sample table records about 220,000 clones; around 82% of these occur just once. The top ten clonotypes cover around 7.7% of the sample.

The receptor comes from a woman in her 70s with acute or convalescent COVID-19. The chain is made from TRBV19 and TRBJ1-3; no D gene call is confident. Sequencing was done on a sample of peripheral blood. CDR3 region: CASNLGNTIYF. The nucleotide sequence reads as follows: TGTGCCAGTAATTTAGGAAACACCATATATTTT.